This passage covers 32 T cell receptor beta chains from one sample sequenced in a study of blood T cells in healthy people across ages. For the second PCR, which ran for 7 to 11 cycles, a sample-barcoded 5' primer and a J-beta primer mix were used. Using its own MiXCR run on the 5' RACE reads, TCRdb lists one record per CDR3 protein. The sample holds some 800,000 distinct CDR3 sequences, about 42% seen once. The sequencing sample was made of blood. The source of these receptors is a man aged 60-69 years in good health.

This clonotype occurred a few times. This chain uses TRBV7-2 with TRBJ2-1; D is unclear. This CDR3 has 15 amino acids. The germline V gene has CDR1 SGHTA and CDR2 FQGNSA. V lost 3 bases, J lost 1 base, and 10 bases lay in between. The CDR3 spells CASSLSPDSYNEQFF. Written as DNA, the CDR3 is TGTGCCAGCAGCTTGAGTCCCGATTCCTACAATGAGCAGTTCTTC.

This clonotype was seen a handful of times. This chain joins TRBV20-1 and TRBJ2-5, with 13 bases identical to TRBD2. Germline V gene lookup returns CDR1 DFQATT and CDR2 SNEGSKA (reference sequence). This CDR3 has 11 amino acids. Germline trimming cut 6 bases from V and 12 bases from J; bases unmatched to any gene: 4. The CDR3 coding sequence is TGCAGTGCCCAAGGACTAGCGGGGGAGTACTTC. The encoded protein is CSAQGLAGEYF.

The chain recombines TRBV4-3 with TRBJ2-6, with a weak D call TRBD1 (5 bases). The germline gives CDR1 LGHNA, CDR2 YSLEER. The V and J ends lost 3 bases and 0 bases respectively, with 15 bases between them. The CDR3 has 18 residues. The CDR3: CASSQRRQTYSGANVLTF. The CDR3 nucleotides are TGCGCCAGCAGCCAGAGACGACAGACCTACTCTGGGGCCAACGTCCTGACTTTC.

J is TRBJ2-3 and V is TRBV3-1, with 10 bases aligning to TRBD1. Looked up from germline, CDR1 is LGHDT and CDR2 is YNNKEL (reference sequence). J was trimmed by 2 bases and V by 6 bases; bases with no gene match: 5. This CDR3 is built from 15 residues. The CDR3 coding sequence is TGTGCCAGCAGAATGACAGGGGGCTTCACAGATACGCAGTATTTT. Its translation: CASRMTGGFTDTQYF.

This clonotype was counted a few times. The chain is built from TRBV12-3 or TRBV12-4 and TRBJ2-3; D gene uncertain. The CDR3 runs 16 residues. V was pared by 6 bases and J by 0 bases, with 16 bases between. The DNA for the CDR3 is TGTGCCAGCAGGAGACAAGAAATCCCTAGCACAGATACGCAGTATTTT. This translates into CASRRQEIPSTDTQYF.

Here the CDR3 reads CASSSIWGGYTF. DNA for the CDR3: TGTGCCAGCAGCTCTATCTGGGGGGGCTACACCTTC. The chain links TRBV7-2 to TRBJ1-2; TRBD1 is a possible D gene (5 bases). The V and J ends lost 4 bases and 8 bases respectively, with 11 bases between them. From germline, CDR1 is SGHTA and CDR2 FQGNSA. The CDR3 runs to 12 residues.

This chain connects TRBV12-3 or TRBV12-4 to TRBJ1-2, with D maybe TRBD1 (6 bases). This CDR3 is built from 13 residues. V was shortened by 7 bases and J by 7 bases, with 16 bases between the two germline ends. The CDR3 DNA sequence: TGTGCCAGCACCATGGGGGCCGCGGGTGGCTACACCTTC. Amino acids: CASTMGAAGGYTF.

The chain joins TRBV2 to TRBJ2-5, with 9 bases that match TRBD1. Germline V gene lookup returns CDR1 SNHLY and CDR2 FYNNEI. V shed 7 bases and J 1 base; nucleotides not matched to a gene: 13. The CDR3 spans 17 residues. Here the CDR3 reads CASTKTQTTGGQETQYF. The CDR3 DNA is TGTGCCAGCACTAAGACCCAAACGACAGGGGGCCAAGAGACCCAGTACTTC.

This chain joins TRBV5-6 and TRBJ1-2; maybe TRBD1 (6 bases). The CDR3 is made up of 19 amino acids. Germline lookup yields CDR1 SGHDT and CDR2 YYEEEE. Trimming left V 5 bases short and J 4 bases short, with 30 bases between. The DNA of the CDR3 is TGTGCCAGCAGACCTACGGTTCCCGGAGAGGGACAATGGGTCTATGGCTACACCTTC. It encodes CASRPTVPGEGQWVYGYTF.

The chain combines TRBV12-3 or TRBV12-4 with TRBJ1-2; a possible D gene is TRBD1 (6 bases). V dropped 5 bases and J dropped 3 bases, with 10 bases sitting between them. The CDR3 length is 13 residues. In DNA, the CDR3 is TGTGCCAGCAGTGAGGGGGATGACTATGGCTACACCTTC. It yields the protein CASSEGDDYGYTF.

The V gene is TRBV6-1, the J gene TRBJ2-5; D is undetermined. Germline assignment: CDR1 MNHNS and CDR2 SASEGT. Trimming left V 1 base short and J 1 base short, with 13 bases between. The CDR3 contains 16 residues. The CDR3 region is CASSEVGRQVQETQYF. CDR3 nucleotide sequence: TGTGCCAGCAGTGAAGTGGGTAGACAAGTCCAAGAGACCCAGTACTTC.

The chain employs TRBV20-1 and TRBJ2-7, with 7 bases lining up with TRBD1. The CDR3 covers 13 residues. Trimming cost V 5 bases and J 3 bases; bases outside gene matches: 7. In germline, CDR1 is DFQATT, CDR2 SNEGSKA (reference sequence). CDR3 loop: CSASGTEIYEQYF. CDR3 bases: TGCAGTGCTTCCGGGACAGAGATCTACGAGCAGTACTTC.

J is TRBJ2-1 and V is TRBV24-1; D call uncertain. Trimming cost V 5 bases and J 6 bases, with 10 bases left between them. This CDR3 spans 13 amino acids. Germline V gene lookup returns CDR1 KGHDR and CDR2 SFDVKD. CDR3 amino acids: CATSGSRPNEQFF. The DNA of the CDR3 is TGTGCCACCAGTGGTAGCAGACCCAATGAGCAGTTCTTC.

The rearrangement links TRBV27 to TRBJ2-7, with 9 positions matching TRBD1. J gave up 0 bases and V 6 bases, and 12 bases lay outside the gene matches. The CDR3 is 17 residues long. CDR1 is MNHEY, CDR2 SMNVEV, per germline (reference sequence). In DNA, the CDR3 is TGTGCCAGCAGCCGGGACAGGGATCAACTATACTCCTACGAGCAGTACTTC. Translated, it gives CASSRDRDQLYSYEQYF.

The chain links TRBV15 to TRBJ1-1, with unresolved D. CDR3 length equals 16 residues. V was clipped by 0 bases and J by 0 bases, with 11 bases between them. Germline CDR1 reads LNHNV; CDR2 reads YYDKDF (reference sequence). CDR3 in amino acids: CATSRDLGTMNTEAFF. CDR3 coding DNA: TGTGCCACCAGCAGAGATCTAGGCACAATGAACACTGAAGCTTTCTTT.

This clonotype appeared a few times. This chain links TRBV4-3 with TRBJ1-2; 9 bases line up with TRBD1. The CDR3 extends over 15 amino acids. CDR1 and CDR2 (germline): LGHNA, YSLEER. Trimming cost V 5 bases and J 4 bases; bases outside gene matches: 8. DNA of the CDR3: TGCGCCAGCAGCTTGGACAGGGGCGCTACCTATGGCTACACCTTC. This codes for CASSLDRGATYGYTF.

This clonotype was seen only a few times. The chain links TRBV5-1 to TRBJ2-1; a weak D match, TRBD2 (6 bases). The CDR3 covers 13 residues. Trimming shortened V by 4 bases and J by 8 bases, and 13 bases separated the two germline ends. The germline V gene has CDR1 SGHRS and CDR2 YFSETQ. The CDR3 loop reads CASSGGNLYEQFF. The CDR3 DNA reads as TGCGCCAGCAGCGGCGGGAATCTCTATGAGCAGTTCTTC. Looking up the rest from reference TRBV5-1 and TRBJ2-1 gives the full variable domain: KAGVTQTPRYLIKTRGQQVTLSCSPISGHRSVSWYQQTPGQGLQFLFEYFSETQRNKGNFPGRFSGRQFSNSRSEMNVSTLELGDSALYLCASSGGNLYEQFFGPGTRLTVL.

This clonotype was observed a handful of times. V gene TRBV3-1 combines with J gene TRBJ2-1; weak D call: TRBD1 (5 bases). Germline V CDR1 and CDR2: LGHDT, YNNKEL (reference sequence). The CDR3 runs to 13 residues. The V and J ends lost 5 bases and 6 bases respectively, with 11 bases between them. CDR3 amino acids: CASSYLQVNEQFF. DNA of the CDR3: TGTGCCAGCAGCTATTTACAGGTCAATGAGCAGTTCTTC.

This chain uses TRBV2 with TRBJ2-1, with a tentative D call TRBD2 (5 bases). V was pared by 3 bases and J by 5 bases, with 14 bases between. CDR1 and CDR2 from the germline V gene are SNHLY and FYNNEI. The CDR3 runs to 15 residues. CDR3 nucleotide sequence: TGTGCCAGCAGTGATTTGGGAGCTAGAAACAATGAGCAGTTCTTC. Translating it yields CASSDLGARNNEQFF.

This clonotype was seen a few times. The chain couples TRBV12-3 or TRBV12-4 to TRBJ2-1; a possible D gene is TRBD1 (6 bases). CDR3 length equals 14 residues. V was cut by 6 bases and J by 8 bases, with 17 bases left in between. CDR3 nucleotides: TGTGCCAGCAGCCCTCCGGGACATGTGGATGAGCAGTTCTTC. Residues: CASSPPGHVDEQFF.

This clonotype was detected a few times. V usage is TRBV7-2 and J usage is TRBJ2-1; TRBD1 matches 8 bases. Germline CDR1 reads SGHTA; CDR2 reads FQGNSA. The CDR3 has 17 amino acids. V shed 5 bases and J 0 bases; nucleotides not matched to a gene: 9. CDR3 DNA sequence: TGTGCCAGCAGCCTATATTTTACAGGGGGCTCCTACAATGAGCAGTTCTTC. This codes for CASSLYFTGGSYNEQFF.

The rearrangement joins TRBV5-6 to TRBJ2-1; 7 bases map to TRBD2. The CDR3 is 14 amino acids. Per germline, CDR1 SGHDT and CDR2 YYEEEE. The J segment lost 5 bases and the V segment lost 2 bases, leaving 4 bases of the junction unmatched. CDR3 sequence: CASSFGLADNEQFF. For the CDR3, the DNA is TGTGCCAGCAGCTTCGGGCTAGCGGACAATGAGCAGTTCTTC.

This clonotype was picked up a small number of times. CDR3 sequence (DNA): TGTGCCAGCAGCTTCGCTAGCGGGGGTTGGGAGCAGTACTTC. Encoded protein: CASSFASGGWEQYF. The genes are TRBV7-2 and TRBJ2-7; 10 bases are shared with TRBD2. This CDR3 spans 14 amino acids. The V gene's germline CDR1 is SGHTA and CDR2 FQGNSA. V trimming: 3 bases; J trimming: 7 bases; junction bases outside the gene matches: 6.

V gene TRBV4-3 combines with J gene TRBJ2-5; TRBD2 agrees at 11 bases. V was pared by 0 bases and J by 7 bases, with 10 bases of the junction left unmatched. There are 17 residues in the CDR3. Germline CDR1 is LGHNA and CDR2 is YSLEER. The CDR3: CASSQDYSSGGMRTQYF. CDR3 in DNA: TGCGCCAGCAGCCAAGATTACTCTAGCGGGGGGATGAGGACCCAGTACTTC.

This clonotype has a handful of counts. This chain uses TRBV10-3 with TRBJ1-4, with D perhaps TRBD1 (5 bases). Germline V CDR1 and CDR2: ENHRY, SYGVKD. The V end was cut by 2 bases, the J end by 3 bases, with 13 bases between. This CDR3 is built from 16 residues. CDR3 in DNA: TGTGCCATCAGTGAGCCGGACACGGAGGCTAATGAAAAACTGTTTTTT. Its translation: CAISEPDTEANEKLFF.

V gene TRBV25-1 combines with J gene TRBJ2-3; unclear D gene. CDR3 length equals 13 residues. Per germline, CDR1 MGHDK and CDR2 SYGVNS. The V and J ends lost 4 bases and 8 bases respectively, with 13 bases between them. The CDR3 DNA reads TGTGCCAGCAGTGGCCCGCCGCGGCCTACGCAGTATTTT. Residues: CASSGPPRPTQYF.

The rearrangement joins TRBV4-1 to TRBJ2-3; D may be TRBD2 (6 bases). CDR1 and CDR2 (germline): MGHRA, YSYEKL. With 4 bases removed from V and 0 bases from J, the gap between germline ends came to 11 bases. The CDR3 covers 15 residues. CDR3 protein: CASSPAGRSTDTQYF. CDR3 bases: TGCGCCAGCAGCCCCGCGGGGCGGAGCACAGATACGCAGTATTTT.

This chain connects TRBV7-8 to TRBJ1-2; unclear D gene. V dropped 4 bases and J dropped 6 bases, with 18 bases sitting between them. The CDR3 covers 15 residues. Germline lookup yields CDR1 SGHVS and CDR2 FQNEAQ. The DNA for the CDR3 is TGTGCCAGCAGCTCCGACCCTCTTCAAGCACATGGCTACACCTTC. Residues: CASSSDPLQAHGYTF.

The V call is TRBV5-1, the J call TRBJ2-3; TRBD2 matches 13 bases. This CDR3 spans 17 amino acids. Germline CDR1 reads SGHRS; CDR2 reads YFSETQ. V lost 4 bases, J lost 5 bases, and 10 bases stayed unmatched. CDR3 region: CASSIETSGGARDTQYF. As DNA, the CDR3 is TGCGCCAGCAGCATCGAAACTAGCGGGGGGGCCAGAGATACGCAGTATTTT.

The table lists this clonotype with a few counts. The chain is built from TRBV7-2 and TRBJ1-6; D is unclear. V shed 8 bases and J shed 4 bases, with 9 bases lying between them. This CDR3 has 13 residues. CDR1 and CDR2 (germline): SGHTA, FQGNSA. This chain's CDR3 is CASAGGYNSPLHF. In DNA form, the CDR3 reads TGTGCCAGCGCAGGAGGGTATAATTCACCCCTCCACTTT.

This chain links TRBV7-9 with TRBJ2-7, with D hard to call. The end of the DNA is better explained by TRBJ2-5, so the J call may be wrong. This CDR3 spans 12 amino acids. Germline CDR1 SEHNR, CDR2 FQNEAQ (reference sequence). The CDR3 loop reads CASRGWRETQYF. CDR3 sequence (DNA): TGTGCCAGCAGAGGGTGGAGAGAGACCCAGTACTTC.

About this clonotype itself: A read error may produce the germline difference seen at one junction end. The chain has TRBV2 and TRBJ1-1; D call uncertain. The CDR3 is 17 residues long. The germline V gene has CDR1 SNHLY and CDR2 FYNNEI. This CDR3 is CASIEGVGRSTGSKAFF. The CDR3 DNA follows: TGTGCCAGCATTGAAGGAGTAGGGCGATCTACGGGGAGTAAAGCTTTCTTT.